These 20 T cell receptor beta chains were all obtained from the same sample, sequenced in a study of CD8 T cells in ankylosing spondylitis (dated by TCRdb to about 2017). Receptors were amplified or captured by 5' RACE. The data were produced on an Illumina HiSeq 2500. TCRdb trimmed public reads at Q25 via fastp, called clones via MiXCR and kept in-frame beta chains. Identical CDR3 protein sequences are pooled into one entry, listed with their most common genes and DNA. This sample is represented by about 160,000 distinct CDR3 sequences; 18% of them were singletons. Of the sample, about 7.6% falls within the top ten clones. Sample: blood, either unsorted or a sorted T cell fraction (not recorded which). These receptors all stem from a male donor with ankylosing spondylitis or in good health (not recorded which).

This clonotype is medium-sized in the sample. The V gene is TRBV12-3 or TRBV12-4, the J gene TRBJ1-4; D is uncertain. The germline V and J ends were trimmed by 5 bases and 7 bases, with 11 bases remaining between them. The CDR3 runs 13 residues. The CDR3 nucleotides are TGTGCCAGCAGTGAGCCGGCCACTGAAAAACTGTTTTTT. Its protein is CASSEPATEKLFF.

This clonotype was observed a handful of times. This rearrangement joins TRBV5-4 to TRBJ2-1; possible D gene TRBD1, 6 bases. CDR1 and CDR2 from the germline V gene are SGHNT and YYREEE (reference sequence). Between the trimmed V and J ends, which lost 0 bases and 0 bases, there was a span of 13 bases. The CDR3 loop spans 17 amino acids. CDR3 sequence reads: CASSLGRDTSSYNEQFF. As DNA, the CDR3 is TGTGCCAGCAGCTTGGGTCGGGACACTAGCTCCTACAATGAGCAGTTCTTC.

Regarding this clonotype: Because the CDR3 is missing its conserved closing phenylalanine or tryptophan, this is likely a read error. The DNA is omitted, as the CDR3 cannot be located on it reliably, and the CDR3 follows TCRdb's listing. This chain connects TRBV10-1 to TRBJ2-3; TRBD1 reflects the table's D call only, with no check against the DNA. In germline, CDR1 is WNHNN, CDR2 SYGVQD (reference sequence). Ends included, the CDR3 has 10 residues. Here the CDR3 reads CASNFGDRVS.

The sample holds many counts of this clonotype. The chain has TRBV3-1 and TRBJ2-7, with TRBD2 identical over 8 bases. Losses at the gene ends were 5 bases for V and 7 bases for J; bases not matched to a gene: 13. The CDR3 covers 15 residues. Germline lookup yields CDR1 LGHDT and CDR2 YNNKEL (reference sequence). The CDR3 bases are TGTGCCAGCAGCGACTTGCGGGAGGCCCGCCTAGAGCAGTACTTC. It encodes CASSDLREARLEQYF.

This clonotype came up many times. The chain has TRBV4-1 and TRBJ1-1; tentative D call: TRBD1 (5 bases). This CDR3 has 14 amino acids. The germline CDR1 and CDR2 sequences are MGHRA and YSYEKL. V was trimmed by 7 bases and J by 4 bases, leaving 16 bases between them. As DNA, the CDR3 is TGCGCCAGCACCGCGGAACCAGGGCGCACTGAAGCTTTCTTT. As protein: CASTAEPGRTEAFF.

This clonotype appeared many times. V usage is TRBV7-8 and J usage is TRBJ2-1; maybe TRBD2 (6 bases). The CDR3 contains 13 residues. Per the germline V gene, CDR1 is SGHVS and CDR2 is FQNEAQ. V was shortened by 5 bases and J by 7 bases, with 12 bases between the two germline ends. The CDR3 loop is CASSHRDLNEQFF. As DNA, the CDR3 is TGTGCCAGCAGCCACCGGGACTTAAATGAGCAGTTCTTC.

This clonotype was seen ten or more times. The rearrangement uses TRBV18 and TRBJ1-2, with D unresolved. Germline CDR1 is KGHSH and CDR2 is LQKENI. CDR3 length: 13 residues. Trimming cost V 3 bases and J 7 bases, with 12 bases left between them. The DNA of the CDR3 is TGTGCCAGCTCACCGAGGGCAGGAGGTGGCTACACCTTC. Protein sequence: CASSPRAGGGYTF.

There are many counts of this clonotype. The CDR3 region is CASSLTSTAPQHF. The CDR3 region has the DNA TGCGCCAGCAGCCTGACATCGACAGCCCCCCAGCATTTT. The chain is built from TRBV5-1 and TRBJ1-5; possibly TRBD1 for D (5 bases). This CDR3 is 13 amino acids long. Between the trimmed V and J ends, which lost 4 bases and 10 bases, there was a span of 15 bases. Germline V gene lookup returns CDR1 SGHRS and CDR2 YFSETQ.

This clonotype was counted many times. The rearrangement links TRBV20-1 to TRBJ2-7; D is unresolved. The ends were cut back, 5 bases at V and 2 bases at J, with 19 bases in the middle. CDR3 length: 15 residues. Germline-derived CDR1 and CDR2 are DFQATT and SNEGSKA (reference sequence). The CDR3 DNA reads TGCAGTGCTTCTTTGGGCCTCTGGCGCCCCTACGAGCAGTACTTC. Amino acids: CSASLGLWRPYEQYF.

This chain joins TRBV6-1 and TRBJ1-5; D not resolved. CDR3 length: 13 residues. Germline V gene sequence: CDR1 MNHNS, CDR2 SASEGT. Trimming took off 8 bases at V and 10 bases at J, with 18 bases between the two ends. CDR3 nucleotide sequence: TGTGCCAGCGACCGCCGCGGCGGAGAACCCCAGCATTTT. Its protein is CASDRRGGEPQHF.

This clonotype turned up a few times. In DNA, the CDR3 is TGTGCCAGCAGCTTAGCGAGGGGACTAGCGGGATCGAACACCGGGGAGCTGTTTTTT. Amino acid sequence: CASSLARGLAGSNTGELFF. The chain joins TRBV11-1 to TRBJ2-2, with TRBD2 identical over 13 bases. The CDR3 sequence is 19 residues long. Germline CDR1 SGHAT, CDR2 FQDESV (reference sequence). V dropped 0 bases and J dropped 0; count of bases not matched to a gene: 4. Full variable domain (remainder filled in from reference TRBV11-1 and TRBJ2-2): EAEVAQSPRYKITEKSQAVAFWCDPISGHATLYWYRQILGQGPELLVQFQDESVVDDSQLPKDRFSAERLKGVDSTLKIQPAELGDSAMYLCASSLARGLAGSNTGELFFGEGSRLTVL.

CDR3: CSVYRGNTIYF. The CDR3 DNA reads as TGCAGCGTCTACAGGGGAAACACCATATATTTT. V is TRBV29-1 and J is TRBJ1-3; a weak D match, TRBD1 (5 bases). Trimming removed 6 bases from V and 4 bases from J, with 7 bases in between. The CDR3 is 11 amino acids. The germline CDR1 and CDR2 sequences are SQVTM and ANQGSEA.

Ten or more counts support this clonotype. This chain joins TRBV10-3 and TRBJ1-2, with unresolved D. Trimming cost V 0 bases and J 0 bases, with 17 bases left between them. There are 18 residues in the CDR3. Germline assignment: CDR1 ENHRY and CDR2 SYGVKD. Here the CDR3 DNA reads TGTGCCATCAGTGAGTCGGGAAACCACGGACTTTCTAACTATGGCTACACCTTC. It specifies CAISESGNHGLSNYGYTF.

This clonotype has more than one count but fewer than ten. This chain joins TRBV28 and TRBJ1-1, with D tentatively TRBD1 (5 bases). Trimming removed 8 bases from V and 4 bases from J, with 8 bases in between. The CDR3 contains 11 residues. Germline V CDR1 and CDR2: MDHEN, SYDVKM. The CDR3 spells CASYRGTEAFF. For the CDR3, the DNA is TGTGCCAGCTATAGGGGCACTGAAGCTTTCTTT.

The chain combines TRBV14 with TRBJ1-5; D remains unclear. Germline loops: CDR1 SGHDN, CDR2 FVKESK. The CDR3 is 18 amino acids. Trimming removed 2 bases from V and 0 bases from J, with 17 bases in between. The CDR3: CASSQRPIWVDSNQPQHF. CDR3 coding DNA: TGTGCCAGCAGCCAACGACCCATTTGGGTGGATAGCAATCAGCCCCAGCATTTT.

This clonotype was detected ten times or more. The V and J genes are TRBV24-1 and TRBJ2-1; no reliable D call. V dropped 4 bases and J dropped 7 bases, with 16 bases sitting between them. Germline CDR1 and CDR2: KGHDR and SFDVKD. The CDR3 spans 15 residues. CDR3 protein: CATSEVKGSRNEQFF. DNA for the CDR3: TGTGCCACCAGTGAAGTGAAGGGATCTAGAAATGAGCAGTTCTTC.

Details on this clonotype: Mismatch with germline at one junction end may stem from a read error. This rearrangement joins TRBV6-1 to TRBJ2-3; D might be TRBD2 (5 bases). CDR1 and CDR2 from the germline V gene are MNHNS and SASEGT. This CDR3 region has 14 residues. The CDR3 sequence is CTSTEAASTDTQYF. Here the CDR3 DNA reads TGTACCAGCACGGAGGCAGCTAGCACAGATACGCAGTATTTT.

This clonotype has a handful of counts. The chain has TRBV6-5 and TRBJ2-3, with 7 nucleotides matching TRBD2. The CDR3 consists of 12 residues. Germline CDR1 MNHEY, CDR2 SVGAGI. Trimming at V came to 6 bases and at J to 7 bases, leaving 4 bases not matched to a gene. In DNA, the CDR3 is TGTGCCAGCAGATCACTAGCGAATACGCAGTATTTT. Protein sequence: CASRSLANTQYF.

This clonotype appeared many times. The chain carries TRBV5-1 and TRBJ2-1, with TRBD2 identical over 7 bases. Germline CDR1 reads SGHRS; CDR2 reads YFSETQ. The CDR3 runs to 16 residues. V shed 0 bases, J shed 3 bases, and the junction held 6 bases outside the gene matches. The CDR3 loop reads CASSLVAGDVYNEQFF. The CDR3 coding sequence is TGCGCCAGCAGCTTGGTGGCGGGAGACGTCTACAATGAGCAGTTCTTC.

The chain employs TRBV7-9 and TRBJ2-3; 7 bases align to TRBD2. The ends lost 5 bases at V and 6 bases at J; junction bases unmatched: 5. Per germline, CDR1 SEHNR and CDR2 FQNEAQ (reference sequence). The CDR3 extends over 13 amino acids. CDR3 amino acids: CASSNSGTDTQYF. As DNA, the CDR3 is TGTGCCAGCAGCAACAGCGGGACCGATACGCAGTATTTT.